The source of this TCR beta chain is a study of regulatory T cells in long-lasting Graves disease. CDR3 length: 18 amino acids. Trimming left V 4 bases short and J 0 bases short, with 16 bases between. The sample's time point: newly diagnosed GD, antithyroid drugs for less than 3 months. PBMCs were the source of the RNA used for TCR sequencing. General study findings and limits: There were preferences for TRBV28, TRBJ1-2 and TRBJ2-5 in persistent disease.

This clonotype was observed a handful of times. Its matching antigen is unknown. Arm-PCR of CDR3 regions and iRepertoire HTBI primers were the basis on which TCR beta libraries were built. Per the study methods: Samples collectively showed more than 55 TRBV and more than 12 TRBJ segments. In TCRdb, the multiplex PCR reads were re-called with MiXCR into one record per CDR3 protein. Here the V and J calls rest on TCRdb's processing, not on the authors' analysis. Of around 500,000 distinct CDR3 sequences in the sample, 16% were seen once. These sequences were also reported in another study, on T cells in Graves' hyperthyroidism and ophthalmopathy.

The rearrangement links TRBV12-3 or TRBV12-4 to TRBJ2-6; D gene uncertain. The sequencing used peripheral blood mononuclear cells (PBMCs), collected at new diagnosis, from a patient treated with antithyroid drugs. The sequence derives from a woman in her forties or fifties with Graves disease. This CDR3 reads CASSSGDGHFSGANVLTF. The CDR3 nucleotides are TGTGCCAGCAGTTCAGGAGACGGCCACTTCTCTGGGGCCAACGTCCTGACTTTC.